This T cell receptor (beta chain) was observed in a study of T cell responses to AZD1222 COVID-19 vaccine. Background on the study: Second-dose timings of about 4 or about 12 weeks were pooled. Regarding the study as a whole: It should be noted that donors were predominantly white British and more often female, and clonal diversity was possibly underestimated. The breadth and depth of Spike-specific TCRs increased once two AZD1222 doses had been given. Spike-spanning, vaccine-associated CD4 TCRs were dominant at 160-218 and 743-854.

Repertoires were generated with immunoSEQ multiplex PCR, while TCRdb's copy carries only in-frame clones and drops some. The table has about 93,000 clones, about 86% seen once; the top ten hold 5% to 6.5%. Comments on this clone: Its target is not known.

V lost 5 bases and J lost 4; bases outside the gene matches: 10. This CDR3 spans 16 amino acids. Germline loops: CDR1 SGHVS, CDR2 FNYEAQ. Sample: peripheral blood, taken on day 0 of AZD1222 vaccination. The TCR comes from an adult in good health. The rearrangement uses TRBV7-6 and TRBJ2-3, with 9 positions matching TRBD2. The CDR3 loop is CASSGISGGIADTQYF. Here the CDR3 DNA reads TGTGCCAGCAGCGGAATTAGCGGGGGAATTGCAGATACGCAGTATTTT.